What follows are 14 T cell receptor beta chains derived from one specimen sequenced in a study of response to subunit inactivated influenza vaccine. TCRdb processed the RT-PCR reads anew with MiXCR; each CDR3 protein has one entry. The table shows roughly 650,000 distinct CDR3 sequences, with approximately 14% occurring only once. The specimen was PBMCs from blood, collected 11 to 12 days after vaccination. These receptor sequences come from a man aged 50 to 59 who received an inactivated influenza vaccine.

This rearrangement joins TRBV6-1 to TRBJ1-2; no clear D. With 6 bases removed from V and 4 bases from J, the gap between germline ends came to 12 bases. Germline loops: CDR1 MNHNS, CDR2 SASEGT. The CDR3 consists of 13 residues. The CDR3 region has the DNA TGTGCCAGCAGCCCGTCGGCAGCCTATGGCTACACCTTC. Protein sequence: CASSPSAAYGYTF.

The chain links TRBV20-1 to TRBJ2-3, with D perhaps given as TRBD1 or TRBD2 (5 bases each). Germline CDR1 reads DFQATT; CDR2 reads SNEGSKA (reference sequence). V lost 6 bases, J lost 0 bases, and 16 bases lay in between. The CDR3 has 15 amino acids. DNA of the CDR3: TGCAGTGCCCCGGACTGGGGGAGAAGCACAGATACGCAGTATTTT. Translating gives CSAPDWGRSTDTQYF.

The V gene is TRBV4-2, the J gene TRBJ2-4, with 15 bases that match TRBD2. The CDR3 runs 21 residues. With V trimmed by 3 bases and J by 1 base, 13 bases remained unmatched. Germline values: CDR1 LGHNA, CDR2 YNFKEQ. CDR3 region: CASSHDLSSGTSGRAKNIQYF. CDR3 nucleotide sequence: TGTGCCAGCAGCCATGATCTCTCGTCCGGGACTAGCGGGAGGGCCAAAAACATTCAGTACTTC.

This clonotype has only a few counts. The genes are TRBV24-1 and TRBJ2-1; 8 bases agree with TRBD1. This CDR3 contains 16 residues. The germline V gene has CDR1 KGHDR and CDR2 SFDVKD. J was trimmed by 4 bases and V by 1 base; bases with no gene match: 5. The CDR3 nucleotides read TGTGCCACCAGTGATTTATCAGGGGGCAATTACAATGAGCAGTTCTTC. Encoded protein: CATSDLSGGNYNEQFF.

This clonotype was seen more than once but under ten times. Here the CDR3 reads CAWSPQGTEAFF. CDR3 in DNA: TGTGCCTGGAGTCCCCAGGGCACTGAAGCTTTCTTT. The chain links TRBV30 to TRBJ1-1; D is perhaps TRBD1 (5 bases). V gave up 2 bases and J gave up 4 bases, with 8 bases separating them. This CDR3 contains 12 residues. From germline, CDR1 is GTSNPN and CDR2 SVGIG (reference sequence).

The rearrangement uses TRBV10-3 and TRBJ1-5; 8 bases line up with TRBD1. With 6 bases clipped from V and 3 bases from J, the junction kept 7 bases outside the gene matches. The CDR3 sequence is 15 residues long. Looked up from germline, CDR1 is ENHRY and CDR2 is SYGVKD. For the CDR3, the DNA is TGTGCCATCAGCCCCGACAGGGGCCTCAATCAGCCCCAGCATTTT. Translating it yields CAISPDRGLNQPQHF.

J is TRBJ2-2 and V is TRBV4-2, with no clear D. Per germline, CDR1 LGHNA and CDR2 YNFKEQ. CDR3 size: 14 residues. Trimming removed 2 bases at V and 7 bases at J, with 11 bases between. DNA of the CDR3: TGTGCCAGCAGCCAAAATCTCGAGAACGGGGAGCTGTTTTTT. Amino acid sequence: CASSQNLENGELFF.

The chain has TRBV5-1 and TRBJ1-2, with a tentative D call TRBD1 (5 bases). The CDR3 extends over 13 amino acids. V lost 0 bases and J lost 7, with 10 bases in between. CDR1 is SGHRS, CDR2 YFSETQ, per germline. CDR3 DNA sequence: TGCGCCAGCAGCTTGGCTCGGGGGACTGGCTACACCTTC. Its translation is CASSLARGTGYTF.

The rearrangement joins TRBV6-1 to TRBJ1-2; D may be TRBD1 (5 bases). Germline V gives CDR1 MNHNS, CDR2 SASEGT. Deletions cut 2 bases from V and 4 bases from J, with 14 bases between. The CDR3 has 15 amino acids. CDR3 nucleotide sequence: TGTGCCAGCAGTGAATTTGGGGCGGGGAGCTATGGCTACACCTTC. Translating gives CASSEFGAGSYGYTF.

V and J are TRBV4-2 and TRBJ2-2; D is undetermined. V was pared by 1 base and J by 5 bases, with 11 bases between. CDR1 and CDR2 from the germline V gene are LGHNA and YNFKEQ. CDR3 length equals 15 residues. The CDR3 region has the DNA TGTGCCAGCAGCCAAGTCCAGCGTGATACCGGGGAGCTGTTTTTT. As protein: CASSQVQRDTGELFF.

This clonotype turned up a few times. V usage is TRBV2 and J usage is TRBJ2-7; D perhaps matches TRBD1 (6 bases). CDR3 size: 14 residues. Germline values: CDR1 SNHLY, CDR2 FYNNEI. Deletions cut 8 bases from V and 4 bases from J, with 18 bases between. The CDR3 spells CASHRATSGYEQYF. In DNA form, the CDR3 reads TGTGCCAGCCACAGGGCCACCTCGGGTTACGAGCAGTACTTC.

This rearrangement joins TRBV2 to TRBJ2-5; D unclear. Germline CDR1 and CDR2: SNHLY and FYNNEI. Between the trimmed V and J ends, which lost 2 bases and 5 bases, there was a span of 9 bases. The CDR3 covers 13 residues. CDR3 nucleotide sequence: TGTGCCAGCAGTGAAATCGCGAAGGAGACCCAGTACTTC. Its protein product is CASSEIAKETQYF.

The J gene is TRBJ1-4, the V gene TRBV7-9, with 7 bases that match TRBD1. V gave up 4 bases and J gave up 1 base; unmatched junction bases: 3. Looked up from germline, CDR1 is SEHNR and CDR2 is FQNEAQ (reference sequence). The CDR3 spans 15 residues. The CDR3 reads CASSYNRGTNEKLFF. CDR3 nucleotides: TGTGCCAGCAGCTACAACAGGGGAACTAATGAAAAACTGTTTTTT.

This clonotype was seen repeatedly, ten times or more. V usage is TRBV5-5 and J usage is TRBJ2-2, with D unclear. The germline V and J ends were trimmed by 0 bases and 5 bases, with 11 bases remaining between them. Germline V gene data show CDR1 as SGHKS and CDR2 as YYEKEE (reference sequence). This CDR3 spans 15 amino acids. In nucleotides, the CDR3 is TGTGCCAGCAGCTTGGATACAATAAGAACCGGGGAGCTGTTTTTT. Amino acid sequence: CASSLDTIRTGELFF.